The 11 T cell receptor beta chains presented below share a single source sample, sequenced in a study of shared clonotypes between healthy human individuals. Naive-designated CD8 cells lacked CD45RO, were positively enriched for CCR7, and omitted terminally differentiated effector memory CD45RA+ cells. The protocol was immunoSEQ multiplex PCR, while the TCRdb copy is restricted to in-frame clones and leaves out a portion. The sample yields fewer than 1 million clones, around 96% seen once. What was sequenced was naive CD8+ T cells sorted from blood. Receptor source: a man younger than 40 in good health.

This clone was counted once. This sequence joins TRBV7-9 and TRBJ2-7; D gene uncertain. The CDR3 covers 14 residues. CDR1 is SEHNR and CDR2 is FQNEAQ in the germline V gene (reference sequence). Trimming pared 5 bases from V and 5 bases from J, leaving 16 bases between. The CDR3 sequence is CASSPFTVMNEQYF. As DNA, the CDR3 is TGTGCCAGCAGCCCGTTCACGGTAATGAACGAGCAGTACTTC.

The chain employs TRBV5-6 and TRBJ1-1; D ambiguous. This CDR3 region has 13 residues. CDR1 SGHDT and CDR2 YYEEEE come from the germline V gene. V lost 1 base and J lost 3, with 7 bases in between. In nucleotides, the CDR3 is TGTGCCAGCAGCTTGCTACCGGACACTGAAGCTTTCTTT. Translation: CASSLLPDTEAFF.

The chain combines TRBV28 with TRBJ2-7; D uncertain. The CDR3 extends over 14 amino acids. Trimming took 1 base from V and 3 from J, leaving 10 bases between them. Germline CDR1 MDHEN, CDR2 SYDVKM. CDR3 amino acids: CASSLSTTGYEQYF. For the CDR3, the DNA is TGTGCCAGCAGTTTATCAACTACCGGCTACGAGCAGTACTTC. Drawing the rest from reference TRBV28 and TRBJ2-7, the complete variable domain is DVKVTQSSRYLVKRTGEKVFLECVQDMDHENMFWYRQDPGLGLRLIYFSYDVKMKEKGDIPEGYSVSREKKERFSLILESASTNQTSMYLCASSLSTTGYEQYFGPGTRLTVT.

The J gene is TRBJ2-3, the V gene TRBV7-9; 8 nucleotides agree with TRBD1. Trimming cost V 1 base and J 3 bases; bases outside gene matches: 6. Germline values: CDR1 SEHNR, CDR2 FQNEAQ (reference sequence). This CDR3 comprises 16 residues. DNA for the CDR3: TGTGCCAGCAGCTTAGGACGACAGGGGAATACAGATACGCAGTATTTT. Translated: CASSLGRQGNTDTQYF. Complete variable domain (other parts from reference TRBV7-9 and TRBJ2-3): DTGVSQNPRHKITKRGQNVTFRCDPISEHNRLYWYRQTLGQGPEFLTYFQNEAQLEKSRLLSDRFSAERPKGSFSTLEIQRTEQGDSAMYLCASSLGRQGNTDTQYFGPGTRLTVL.

The J gene is TRBJ2-5, the V gene TRBV19, with a possible D match to TRBD2 (6 bases). Trimming removed 6 bases from V and 1 base from J, with 15 bases in between. The CDR3 runs 15 residues. The germline V gene encodes CDR1 LNHDA and CDR2 SQIVND (reference sequence). The CDR3 protein is CASSQLGGGQETQYF. CDR3 sequence (DNA): TGTGCCAGTAGCCAACTGGGAGGAGGCCAAGAGACCCAGTACTTC.

This clone was picked up one time. The rearrangement joins TRBV28 to TRBJ2-6, with a tentative D call TRBD1 (6 bases). Trimming shortened V by 5 bases and J by 0 bases, and 11 bases separated the two germline ends. Germline assignment: CDR1 MDHEN and CDR2 SYDVKM. The CDR3 totals 16 residues. CDR3 sequence (DNA): TGTGCCAGCAGTCCAGAGACAGGCTCTGGGGCCAACGTCCTGACTTTC. Residues: CASSPETGSGANVLTF.

The gene calls are TRBV27 and TRBJ2-7; 10 bases are a match to TRBD2. The CDR3 is 15 amino acids. V lost 6 bases and J lost 5; bases outside the gene matches: 10. The V gene's germline CDR1 is MNHEY and CDR2 SMNVEV (reference sequence). The CDR3 DNA reads TGTGCCAGCAGCCTAATTAAAGCGGGAGGGCACGAGCAGTACTTC. This encodes CASSLIKAGGHEQYF.

The DNA for the CDR3 is TGCGCCAGCAGCGAAACTAGCGGAGCCTACGAGCAGTACTTC. As protein: CASSETSGAYEQYF. The chain combines TRBV5-1 with TRBJ2-7, with TRBD2 matching over 8 bases. This CDR3 is 14 amino acids long. Germline values: CDR1 SGHRS, CDR2 YFSETQ. With 4 bases clipped from V and 2 bases from J, the junction kept 5 bases outside the gene matches. The full variable domain, completed using reference TRBV5-1 and TRBJ2-7, is KAGVTQTPRYLIKTRGQQVTLSCSPISGHRSVSWYQQTPGQGLQFLFEYFSETQRNKGNFPGRFSGRQFSNSRSEMNVSTLELGDSALYLCASSETSGAYEQYFGPGTRLTVT.

This chain connects TRBV4-1 to TRBJ1-4; D not resolved. The CDR3 has 11 residues. V shed 4 bases and J shed 8 bases, with 5 bases lying between them. Per germline, CDR1 MGHRA and CDR2 YSYEKL. The CDR3 DNA sequence: TGCGCCAGCAGCCTAAAGGAAAAACTGTTTTTT. Translated: CASSLKEKLFF.

The chain links TRBV30 to TRBJ2-3; 8 bases agree with TRBD1. Unmatched junction bases numbered 7, after V lost 1 base and J lost 7 bases. The CDR3 spans 14 residues. The germline V gene has CDR1 GTSNPN and CDR2 SVGIG (reference sequence). The CDR3 DNA follows: TGTGCCTGGAGTGATTGGACAGGGCAGCATACGCAGTATTTT. Translated: CAWSDWTGQHTQYF.

The chain links TRBV29-1 to TRBJ2-6; no definite D call. Trimming took off 4 bases at V and 4 bases at J, with 11 bases between the two ends. The V gene's germline CDR1 is SQVTM and CDR2 ANQGSEA. The CDR3 consists of 14 residues. CDR3 protein: CSVVLAAGANVLTF. Written as DNA, the CDR3 is TGCAGCGTTGTGTTAGCCGCCGGGGCCAACGTCCTGACTTTC.